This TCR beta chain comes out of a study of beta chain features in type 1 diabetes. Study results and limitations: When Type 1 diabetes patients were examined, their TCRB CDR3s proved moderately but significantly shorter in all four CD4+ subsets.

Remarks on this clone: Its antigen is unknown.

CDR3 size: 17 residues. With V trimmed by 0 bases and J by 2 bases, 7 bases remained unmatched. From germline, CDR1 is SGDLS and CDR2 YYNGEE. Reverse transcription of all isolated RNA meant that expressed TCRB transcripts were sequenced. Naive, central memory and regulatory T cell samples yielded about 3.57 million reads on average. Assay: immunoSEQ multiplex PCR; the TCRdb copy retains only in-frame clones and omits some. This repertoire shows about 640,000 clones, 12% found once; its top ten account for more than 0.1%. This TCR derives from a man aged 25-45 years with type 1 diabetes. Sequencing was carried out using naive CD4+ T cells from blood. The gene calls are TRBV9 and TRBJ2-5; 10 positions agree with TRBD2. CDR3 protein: CASSVEPSGGPQETQYF. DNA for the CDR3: TGTGCCAGCAGCGTAGAGCCTAGCGGGGGCCCACAAGAGACCCAGTACTTC. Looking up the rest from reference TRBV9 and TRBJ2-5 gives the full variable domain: DSGVTQTPKHLITATGQRVTLRCSPRSGDLSVYWYQQSLDQGLQFLIQYYNGEERAKGNILERFSAQQFPDLHSELNLSSLELGDSALYFCASSVEPSGGPQETQYFGPGTRLLVL.